This entry lists 18 T cell receptor beta chains sequenced from one sample in a study of blood T cell repertoires in COVID-19 (dated by TCRdb to 2020 to 2022). The library was prepared using the immunoSEQ multiplex PCR assay. Imported from immuneACCESS, the table was reduced by TCRdb to in-frame sequences with V and J called. These copies leave out some clones; in studies compared against another copy, an unresolved V gene accounts for under half, and the cause of the remainder is not known. In this sample the table shows roughly 440,000 clones, approximately 88% of which occur a single time. Approximately 12% of the sample is held by the ten biggest clonotypes. Input material: peripheral blood. These receptors were collected from a woman aged 45-65 years with COVID-19, enrolled during active disease.

The chain is built from TRBV12-3 or TRBV12-4 and TRBJ1-1, with D perhaps TRBD1 (6 bases). V was cut by 5 bases and J by 9 bases, with 10 bases left in between. The CDR3 has 11 residues. The CDR3 sequence: CASSPDRQAFF. The CDR3 coding sequence is TGTGCCAGCAGTCCGGACAGACAAGCTTTCTTT.

The gene calls are TRBV18 and TRBJ1-1; 7 nucleotides match TRBD1. With 4 bases clipped from V and 6 bases from J, the junction kept 14 bases outside the gene matches. This CDR3 is 16 amino acids long. Germline CDR1 is KGHSH and CDR2 is LQKENI. CDR3 sequence reads: CASSQNAGQAAAEAFF. CDR3 in DNA: TGTGCCAGCTCACAAAACGCAGGACAGGCCGCAGCTGAAGCTTTCTTT. The full variable domain, in which reference TRBV18 and TRBJ1-1 provide the parts outside the CDR3, is NAGVMQNPRHLVRRRGQEARLRCSPMKGHSHVYWYRQLPEEGLKFMVYLQKENIIDESGMPKERFSAEFPKEGPSILRIQQVVRGDSAAYFCASSQNAGQAAAEAFFGQGTRLTVV.

The chain is built from TRBV9 and TRBJ2-1; 8 nucleotides line up with TRBD2. The CDR3 has 15 amino acids. Germline trimming cut 0 bases from V and 7 bases from J; bases unmatched to any gene: 6. CDR1 SGDLS and CDR2 YYNGEE come from the germline V gene. This chain's CDR3 is CASSVGGGRSNEQFF. CDR3 DNA: TGTGCCAGCAGCGTAGGCGGGGGGAGATCTAATGAGCAGTTCTTC.

The genes are TRBV19 and TRBJ1-1, with D tentatively TRBD1 (6 bases). This CDR3 spans 14 amino acids. V was pared by 8 bases and J by 5 bases, with 18 bases between. CDR1 and CDR2 from the germline V gene are LNHDA and SQIVND (reference sequence). This CDR3 reads CASAMWGGETEAFF. Here the CDR3 DNA reads TGTGCCAGTGCAATGTGGGGGGGCGAAACTGAAGCTTTCTTT.

The chain joins TRBV24-1 to TRBJ2-1; TRBD1 matches at 7 bases. This CDR3 is built from 16 residues. Germline CDR1 and CDR2: KGHDR and SFDVKD. J was trimmed by 7 bases and V by 0 bases; bases with no gene match: 8. For the CDR3, the DNA is TGTGCCACCAGTGATTTGGGAGGACAGGTTCGGAATGAGCAGTTCTTC. It yields the protein CATSDLGGQVRNEQFF.

This clone was seen a few times. This chain joins TRBV30 and TRBJ1-5; TRBD1 aligns across 7 bases. This CDR3 contains 13 residues. The trim removed 5 bases at V and 5 bases at J, leaving 6 bases unmatched. From germline, CDR1 is GTSNPN and CDR2 SVGIG (reference sequence). The CDR3 DNA reads TGTGCCTGGTCCGGACAGGAGTATCAGCCCCAGCATTTT. Translation gives CAWSGQEYQPQHF.

For the CDR3, the DNA is TGTGCCAGCAGTGACGGGGTATTCCCCTACGAGCAGTACTTC. Translation gives CASSDGVFPYEQYF. The chain is built from TRBV6-1 and TRBJ2-7; a weak D match, TRBD2 (5 bases). The germline V and J ends were trimmed by 3 bases and 2 bases, with 11 bases remaining between them. This CDR3 is built from 14 residues. From germline, CDR1 is MNHNS and CDR2 SASEGT.

The rearrangement uses TRBV5-1 and TRBJ1-2; D unresolved. The germline CDR1 and CDR2 sequences are SGHRS and YFSETQ. Trimming stripped 0 bases from V and 5 bases from J, with 11 bases between. CDR3 size: 14 residues. The DNA of the CDR3 is TGCGCCAGCAGCTTGGACCTAGGAGGGTATGGCTACACCTTC. This encodes CASSLDLGGYGYTF.

J is TRBJ2-5 and V is TRBV18; D perhaps matches TRBD2 (6 bases). This CDR3 is built from 12 residues. The germline CDR1 and CDR2 sequences are KGHSH and LQKENI. Trimming shortened V by 3 bases and J by 4 bases, and 6 bases separated the two germline ends. The CDR3 reads CASSPGGETQYF. The CDR3 DNA sequence: TGTGCCAGCTCACCGGGGGGAGAGACCCAGTACTTC.

V and J are TRBV7-9 and TRBJ2-5; weak D call: TRBD2 (6 bases). Germline CDR1 reads SEHNR; CDR2 reads FQNEAQ (reference sequence). The length of the CDR3 is 14 residues. Trimming pared 5 bases from V and 9 bases from J, leaving 19 bases between. CDR3 in amino acids: CASSPDGGGGAQYF. DNA of the CDR3: TGTGCCAGCAGCCCAGATGGGGGAGGAGGGGCCCAGTACTTC.

The genes are TRBV18 and TRBJ1-2; the D gene is possibly TRBD1 (5 bases). The germline V gene encodes CDR1 KGHSH and CDR2 LQKENI. The CDR3 is 14 amino acids. V lost 2 bases to trimming and J lost 5 bases, with 12 bases between them. CDR3 coding DNA: TGTGCCAGCTCACCAGAGCAGGGCATGTATGGCTACACCTTC. Translation: CASSPEQGMYGYTF.

The rearrangement links TRBV7-9 to TRBJ1-3, with D unclear. CDR3 length equals 14 residues. V dropped 4 bases and J dropped 4 bases, with 11 bases sitting between them. CDR1 is SEHNR and CDR2 is FQNEAQ in the germline V gene (reference sequence). The CDR3 nucleotides read TGTGCCAGCAGCTCGGAGTTGGTAGGAAACACCATATATTTT. Translating gives CASSSELVGNTIYF.

This sequence joins TRBV7-9 and TRBJ1-1; D not certain. Between the trimmed V and J ends, which lost 3 bases and 0 bases, there was a span of 5 bases. Germline-derived CDR1 and CDR2 are SEHNR and FQNEAQ (reference sequence). This CDR3 spans 13 amino acids. In nucleotides, the CDR3 is TGTGCCAGCAGCTTTCGGGTGAACACTGAAGCTTTCTTT. This sequence encodes CASSFRVNTEAFF.

The chain carries TRBV3-1 (or the pseudogene TRBV3-2) and TRBJ1-2; TRBD1 matches 8 bases. V lost 4 bases to trimming and J lost 4 bases; unmatched junction nucleotides: 11. CDR1 is LGHDT and CDR2 is YNNKEL in the germline V gene (reference sequence). The CDR3 extends over 16 amino acids. The chain's CDR3 is CASSPGQGPGGYGYTF. The CDR3 region has the DNA TGTGCCAGCAGCCCCGGACAGGGCCCGGGAGGCTATGGCTACACCTTC.

The chain employs TRBV5-6 and TRBJ1-2; 11 nucleotides match TRBD1. Trimming took 4 bases from V and 0 from J; bases not matched to a gene: 5. Germline CDR1 SGHDT, CDR2 YYEEEE. The CDR3 extends over 16 amino acids. This CDR3 reads CASSPGTGGTNYGYTF. The CDR3, as DNA: TGTGCCAGCAGCCCCGGGACAGGGGGAACTAACTATGGCTACACCTTC.

V and J are TRBV12-3 or TRBV12-4 and TRBJ2-3; a possible D gene is TRBD2 (6 bases). Trimming left V 7 bases short and J 5 bases short, with 10 bases between. The CDR3 length is 12 residues. This chain's CDR3 is CASTIGGDTQYF. The CDR3, as DNA: TGTGCCAGCACCATCGGGGGAGATACGCAGTATTTT.

The chain has TRBV6-5 and TRBJ1-1; D may be TRBD1 (5 bases). V lost 7 bases, J lost 4 bases, and 13 bases lay in between. CDR3 size: 13 residues. Germline CDR1 MNHEY, CDR2 SVGAGI. CDR3: CASTLGGTTEAFF. The CDR3 bases are TGTGCCAGCACCTTGGGGGGGACCACTGAAGCTTTCTTT.

The rearrangement links TRBV5-1 to TRBJ1-1, with D tentatively TRBD1 (5 bases). This CDR3 is built from 15 residues. Germline CDR1 is SGHRS and CDR2 is YFSETQ. Trimming removed 0 bases at V and 4 bases at J, with 13 bases between. DNA for the CDR3: TGCGCCAGCAGCTTGGACGCCGGACACGGCACTGAAGCTTTCTTT. It encodes CASSLDAGHGTEAFF.